This T cell receptor (beta chain) was identified during a study of T cell responses to AZD1222 COVID-19 vaccine. Study observations and caveats: Repertoires in all cases were sampled only once the peak T cell response had passed. The donors showed a predominance of white British ancestry and of females, with possible underestimation of clonal diversity.

A remark on this clone: Its target is unknown.

This CDR3 contains 16 residues. Per the germline V gene, CDR1 is SGHTA and CDR2 is FQGNSA. Trimming shortened V by 1 base and J by 8 bases, and 17 bases separated the two germline ends. Generated by immunoSEQ multiplex PCR, the TCRdb table keeps only in-frame clones and is missing some. This repertoire shows about 200,000 clones, approximately 89% found once; its top ten account for around 3.6%. This chain links TRBV7-2 with TRBJ1-4; D possibly corresponds to TRBD1 (6 bases). This receptor was identified in an adult who received the AZD1222 COVID-19 vaccine. Sample: peripheral blood, taken 28 days after the second AZD1222 dose. The CDR3: CASSLGPGEGFEKLFF. The CDR3 region has the DNA TGTGCCAGCAGCTTAGGTCCAGGGGAGGGTTTCGAAAAACTGTTTTTT.